The sequence of this TCR beta chain was determined in a study of cytomegalovirus exposure and HLA in healthy donors. Whole-study findings and limits: CMV serostatus alone was available as immune exposure information.

J lost 3 bases, V lost 4 bases, and 7 bases had no gene match. Germline assignment: CDR1 SGHAT and CDR2 FQNNGV. This CDR3 has 15 amino acids. Each donor's status was that of a healthy bone marrow donor. Despite likely unrecorded immune exposures, the donors were nominally healthy at the time of sampling. With respect to this clone: What it binds is not known.

PCR used 60 Vbeta primers and 13 Jbeta primers. TCRdb's table, derived via immunoSEQ multiplex PCR, lists solely in-frame clones and lacks some. The sample lists over 100,000 clones, approximately 78% occurring once. The receptor's source is a woman aged 25 to 39 in good health and CMV-seropositive. Sequenced sample: PBMCs. The chain recombines TRBV11-2 with TRBJ2-7; 9 bases match TRBD1. CDR3 region: CASSSPGQGVYEQYF. The CDR3 DNA follows: TGTGCCAGCAGCTCTCCGGGACAGGGAGTCTACGAGCAGTACTTC.